A single sample gave rise to the 23 T cell receptor beta chains below, sequenced in a study of circulating and synovial CD4+ cells in juvenile arthritis. TCRdb's copy holds only in-frame clones and misses some; the assay was immunoSEQ multiplex PCR. The sample records 34,000 or so clones, over 85% being singletons. The source material was CD4+ T cells from blood. The receptors here all came from a human donor with juvenile idiopathic arthritis.

This chain connects TRBV9 to TRBJ2-5, with 11 bases matching TRBD2. Trimming cost V 4 bases and J 5 bases; bases outside gene matches: 7. This CDR3 contains 15 residues. Germline CDR1 and CDR2: SGDLS and YYNGEE. The CDR3 coding sequence is TGTGCCAGCAGCCTTAGCGGGGGGGCCGGTGAGACCCAGTACTTC. Translation gives CASSLSGGAGETQYF. The complete variable domain, with remaining parts taken from reference TRBV9 and TRBJ2-5, reads DSGVTQTPKHLITATGQRVTLRCSPRSGDLSVYWYQQSLDQGLQFLIQYYNGEERAKGNILERFSAQQFPDLHSELNLSSLELGDSALYFCASSLSGGAGETQYFGPGTRLLVL.

The chain is built from TRBV9 and TRBJ2-5; 7 bases are a match to TRBD2. V was pared by 0 bases and J by 5 bases, with 7 bases of the junction left unmatched. CDR1 is SGDLS and CDR2 is YYNGEE in the germline V gene. The CDR3 covers 15 residues. The CDR3 region has the DNA TGTGCCAGCAGCGTAGGGCCCCAACTAGCGGAGACCCAGTACTTC. Translation: CASSVGPQLAETQYF.

The chain recombines TRBV12-2 with TRBJ2-7; the table's D gene call, TRBD1, was not cross checked with the DNA. TRBV12-2 is classified as a pseudogene. This CDR3 has 15 amino acids. This CDR3 reads CASRLAPGRFLEQYF. The CDR3 DNA follows: TGTGCAAGTCGCTTAGCGCCAGGCCGGTTTTTGGAGCAGTACTTC.

The chain links TRBV7-2 to TRBJ2-4; tentatively, D is TRBD1 (5 bases). Germline CDR1 SGHTA, CDR2 FQGNSA. This CDR3 is built from 13 residues. V lost 5 bases, J lost 8 bases, and 13 bases lay in between. CDR3 bases: TGTGCCAGCAGCCCCAGCAGGGCTGACATTCAGTACTTC. This codes for CASSPSRADIQYF.

This chain joins TRBV7-9 and TRBJ1-4; no firm D call. CDR1 SEHNR and CDR2 FQNEAQ come from the germline V gene (reference sequence). This CDR3 is built from 15 residues. Trimming removed 3 bases from V and 0 bases from J, with 8 bases in between. In DNA, the CDR3 is TGTGCCAGCAGCTTTCACGGTGCAACTAATGAAAAACTGTTTTTT. It encodes CASSFHGATNEKLFF.

The gene calls are TRBV7-9 and TRBJ1-6; the D is unclear. The CDR3 totals 13 residues. Germline V gives CDR1 SEHNR, CDR2 FQNEAQ (reference sequence). V shed 4 bases and J shed 5 bases, with 6 bases lying between them. The CDR3 nucleotides read TGTGCCAGCAGCTCCAACAATAATTCACCCCTCCACTTT. It yields the protein CASSSNNNSPLHF.

The count of this clone is one. This chain uses TRBV7-9 with TRBJ1-2; D unclear. This CDR3 comprises 14 residues. CDR1 and CDR2 (germline): SEHNR, FQNEAQ (reference sequence). Trimming left V 1 base short and J 10 bases short, with 16 bases between. Here the CDR3 DNA reads TGTGCCAGCAGCTTAGAGGCAGCCGGAGGTTACTACACCTTC. This sequence encodes CASSLEAAGGYYTF. Looking up the rest from reference TRBV7-9 and TRBJ1-2 gives the full variable domain: DTGVSQNPRHKITKRGQNVTFRCDPISEHNRLYWYRQTLGQGPEFLTYFQNEAQLEKSRLLSDRFSAERPKGSFSTLEIQRTEQGDSAMYLCASSLEAAGGYYTFGSGTRLTVV.

The chain couples TRBV7-3 to TRBJ2-7, with unresolved D. The V end was cut by 0 bases, the J end by 2 bases, with 5 bases between. This CDR3 comprises 13 residues. Germline V lookup: CDR1 SGHTA, CDR2 FQGTGA. This CDR3 reads CASSLTRAYEQYF. The CDR3 region has the DNA TGTGCCAGCAGCTTAACCCGGGCCTACGAGCAGTACTTC.

This rearrangement joins TRBV7-9 to TRBJ2-7; weak D call: TRBD1 (5 bases). Germline V gives CDR1 SEHNR, CDR2 FQNEAQ (reference sequence). This CDR3 region has 14 residues. The V end lost 2 bases, the J end lost 0 bases, and 8 bases lay between the germline ends. The CDR3 DNA is TGTGCCAGCAGCTTAACGACAGCCTCCTACGAGCAGTACTTC. This sequence encodes CASSLTTASYEQYF. Together with reference TRBV7-9 and TRBJ2-7, the CDR3 gives the full variable domain: DTGVSQNPRHKITKRGQNVTFRCDPISEHNRLYWYRQTLGQGPEFLTYFQNEAQLEKSRLLSDRFSAERPKGSFSTLEIQRTEQGDSAMYLCASSLTTASYEQYFGPGTRLTVT.

V usage is TRBV5-4 and J usage is TRBJ2-1; possibly TRBD1 for D (5 bases). This CDR3 region has 11 residues. Per the germline V gene, CDR1 is SGHNT and CDR2 is YYREEE (reference sequence). The V end was cut by 4 bases, the J end by 9 bases, with 8 bases between. The CDR3 DNA reads TGTGCCAGCAGCCCAGGGCTTGAGCAGTTCTTC. Amino acids: CASSPGLEQFF.

The genes are TRBV5-4 and TRBJ2-3; the match to TRBD2 covers 8 bases. Germline trimming cut 0 bases from V and 2 bases from J; bases unmatched to any gene: 2. In germline, CDR1 is SGHNT, CDR2 YYREEE (reference sequence). The CDR3 covers 15 residues. Written as DNA, the CDR3 is TGTGCCAGCAGCTTGGAGCGGGGGTACACAGATACGCAGTATTTT. Its protein is CASSLERGYTDTQYF. The full variable domain, completed using reference TRBV5-4 and TRBJ2-3, is ETGVTQSPTHLIKTRGQQVTLRCSSQSGHNTVSWYQQALGQGPQFIFQYYREEENGRGNFPPRFSGLQFPNYSSELNVNALELDDSALYLCASSLERGYTDTQYFGPGTRLTVL.

The rearrangement links TRBV6-5 to TRBJ1-2; D perhaps matches TRBD1 (6 bases). Trimming shortened V by 2 bases and J by 6 bases, and 10 bases separated the two germline ends. The CDR3 has 13 residues. CDR1 and CDR2 (germline): MNHEY, SVGAGI. In DNA form, the CDR3 reads TGTGCCAGCAGTTACGCACAGGGTCATGGCTACACCTTC. This translates into CASSYAQGHGYTF.

V is TRBV5-4 and J is TRBJ1-1; 7 bases match TRBD1. Trimming at V came to 0 bases and at J to 0 bases, leaving 5 bases not matched to a gene. The CDR3 is made up of 16 amino acids. The germline V gene has CDR1 SGHNT and CDR2 YYREEE (reference sequence). CDR3 residues: CASSLGQGSLNTEAFF. In DNA, the CDR3 is TGTGCCAGCAGCTTGGGACAGGGATCTTTGAACACTGAAGCTTTCTTT. The entire variable domain, with the rest obtained from reference TRBV5-4 and TRBJ1-1, is as follows: ETGVTQSPTHLIKTRGQQVTLRCSSQSGHNTVSWYQQALGQGPQFIFQYYREEENGRGNFPPRFSGLQFPNYSSELNVNALELDDSALYLCASSLGQGSLNTEAFFGQGTRLTVV.

The gene calls are TRBV7-9 and TRBJ1-5, with D possibly being TRBD1 (6 bases). The CDR3 is made up of 14 amino acids. Trimming cost V 4 bases and J 3 bases, with 10 bases left between them. The germline V gene has CDR1 SEHNR and CDR2 FQNEAQ (reference sequence). CDR3 bases: TGTGCCAGCAGCTCCGGACAGTCCAATCAGCCCCAGCATTTT. Protein: CASSSGQSNQPQHF.

V gene TRBV7-6 combines with J gene TRBJ2-1, with 7 bases matching TRBD1. The CDR3 runs 12 residues. Germline V gene data show CDR1 as SGHVS and CDR2 as FNYEAQ. The trim removed 3 bases at V and 9 bases at J, leaving 2 bases unmatched. DNA for the CDR3: TGTGCCAGCAGCTTGACAGGGCGTGAGCAGTTCTTC. This encodes CASSLTGREQFF.

The chain carries TRBV4-1 and TRBJ1-2; tentatively, D is TRBD1 (6 bases). V dropped 4 bases and J dropped 4 bases, with 10 bases sitting between them. CDR1 and CDR2 from the germline V gene are MGHRA and YSYEKL. This CDR3 is 13 amino acids long. CDR3 nucleotides: TGCGCCAGCAGCCGGGGGCTTAGCTATGGCTACACCTTC. Protein sequence: CASSRGLSYGYTF.

The CDR3 sequence is CASSWAKGSGEQYF. The CDR3 nucleotides read TGTGCCAGCAGCTGGGCGAAGGGGTCTGGGGAGCAGTACTTC. V and J are TRBV7-2 and TRBJ2-7; a weak D match, TRBD1 (5 bases). Deletions cut 4 bases from V and 7 bases from J, with 17 bases between. This CDR3 contains 14 residues. Germline V gene data show CDR1 as SGHTA and CDR2 as FQGNSA.

DNA of the CDR3: TGTGCCATCAGTCCCTCCGCTGGAAACACCATATATTTT. Translated: CAISPSAGNTIYF. The V and J genes are TRBV10-3 and TRBJ1-3; D gene uncertain. The CDR3 is 13 amino acids. V was clipped by 5 bases and J by 2 bases, with 7 bases between them. The germline V gene encodes CDR1 ENHRY and CDR2 SYGVKD.

In the case of this clone: At one end the junction does not follow the germline gene, possibly because of a read error. The rearrangement uses TRBV29-1 and TRBJ1-4, with D possibly being TRBD1 (6 bases). Germline lookup yields CDR1 SQVTM and CDR2 ANQGSEA. This CDR3 is built from 12 residues. Here the CDR3 reads CSVGQTNEKLFF. CDR3 nucleotide sequence: TGCAGTGTTGGACAGACTAATGAAAAACTGTTTTTT.

The chain uses TRBV2 and TRBJ1-2; possibly TRBD1 for D (6 bases). V lost 11 bases, J lost 0 bases, and 16 bases lay in between. The CDR3 runs 14 residues. CDR1 is SNHLY, CDR2 FYNNEI, per germline. CDR3 residues: CAGGGGEANYGYTF. CDR3 nucleotide sequence: TGTGCCGGGGGAGGGGGAGAAGCTAACTATGGCTACACCTTC.

About this clone itself: The junction and the germline gene differ at one end; a read error may be behind it. This sample also contains other DNA sequences that code for the same CDR3. This chain links TRBV7-8 with TRBJ1-6; 7 bases are a match to TRBD1. In germline, CDR1 is SGHVS, CDR2 FQNEAQ. The length of the CDR3 is 15 residues. This CDR3 is CASSFRETGNSPLHF. CDR3 DNA sequence: TGTGCCAGCAGCTTCCGAGAGACAGGGAATTCCCCCCTCCACTTT.

This clone was picked up one time. This chain joins TRBV5-1 and TRBJ2-3; the D gene is possibly TRBD2 (5 bases). The germline V gene encodes CDR1 SGHRS and CDR2 YFSETQ. Trimming took off 3 bases at V and 0 bases at J, with 8 bases between the two ends. The CDR3 loop spans 14 amino acids. Here the CDR3 reads CASSSEVSTDTQYF. DNA of the CDR3: TGCGCCAGCAGCTCGGAGGTTAGCACAGATACGCAGTATTTT.

The chain is built from TRBV14 and TRBJ2-5; D possibly corresponds to TRBD2 (6 bases). The CDR3 spans 15 residues. Germline V gives CDR1 SGHDN, CDR2 FVKESK. V was pared by 4 bases and J by 1 base, with 13 bases between. CDR3 bases: TGTGCCAGCAGCCGTCAGGTCGGGGGCCAAGAGACCCAGTACTTC. Its translation is CASSRQVGGQETQYF.